This TCR beta chain was recovered during a study of STAT5B mutations in CD4+ large granular lymphocyte leukemia. The wider study: The CDR3 'QG' motif was associated with a particular HLA allele among healthy donors. Study-level findings and limits: 8/27 top patient clones versus 2/35 control clones were TRBV06-family. Without putative leukemic clones, patient CD4-sorted repertoires remained more clonal than healthy CD4+ repertoires. About a quarter of private leukemic clonotypes occurred rarely in other patients' non-leukemic repertoires.

The V gene lost 1 base and the J gene lost 4 bases, with 10 bases spanning the gap. Germline values: CDR1 SGHTA, CDR2 FQGNSA. The CDR3 covers 14 residues. Turning to this clone: The antigen is undetermined.

Assay used: immunoSEQ multiplex PCR; TCRdb lists only in-frame clones, some missing. The sample includes some 40,000 clones, 65% to 90% seen only once; the top ten take 2.6%. The chain is built from TRBV7-2 and TRBJ2-5, with D unresolved. This receptor was obtained from a human donor in good health. Sequencing was done on a sample of CD4+ T cells from blood buffy coats. The CDR3 DNA reads TGTGCCAGCAGCTTAGGGGTTAGCCGAGAGACCCAGTACTTC. Residues: CASSLGVSRETQYF.